This section outlines one T cell receptor (beta chain) sequence together with its context. Its target is not known. The treatment was: roughly 20 received Ad26.COV2.S at low or high dose, single or two shots; a few received placebo; per-sample allocation not given. Material that was analyzed had been drawn on day 63 after the first vaccine or placebo injection. The CDR3 loop spans 14 amino acids. The V end lost 6 bases, the J end lost 5 bases, and 14 bases lay between the germline ends. Germline-derived CDR1 and CDR2 are MNHEY and SVGAGI. Repertoires were generated with immunoSEQ multiplex PCR, while TCRdb's copy carries only in-frame clones and drops some. The data hold roughly 350,000 clones, with around 90% observed a single time. This record belongs to a study of Ad26.COV2.S vaccination and SARS-CoV-2 variants. Study-wide results and limits: Whether participants received vaccine or placebo, their non-spike TCR breadth was similar.

V gene TRBV6-5 combines with J gene TRBJ1-5, with no clear D. This TCR came from a person aged 18 to 65 who received the Ad26.COV2.S COVID-19 vaccine or a placebo. The sequencing here drew on peripheral blood, taken in a trial of Ad26.COV2.S vaccine versus placebo. CDR3 in amino acids: CASREPGPYQPQHF. The CDR3, as DNA: TGTGCCAGCAGGGAGCCAGGCCCGTATCAGCCCCAGCATTTT.